These 23 T cell receptor beta chains originate from one sample sequenced in a study of OX40 agonist ivuxolimab in advanced cancers. Assay used: immunoSEQ multiplex PCR; TCRdb lists only in-frame clones, some missing. The repertoire has fewer than 45,000 clones, about 90% of them found once; the top ten carry around 6%. Sequenced material: CD4+ or CD8+ T cells sorted from blood, taken in a trial of the OX40 agonist ivuxolimab. These TCRs come from an adult with an advanced solid tumor such as melanoma, head and neck, liver or kidney cancer.

The V gene is TRBV10-2, the J gene TRBJ1-5; D call uncertain. V shed 3 bases and J shed 2 bases, with 2 bases lying between them. The CDR3 totals 12 residues. Germline CDR1 is WSHSY and CDR2 is SAAADI. In nucleotides, the CDR3 is TGCGCCAGCAGTGAAGGCAATCAGCCCCAGCATTTT. Its protein is CASSEGNQPQHF.

The chain is built from TRBV19 and TRBJ2-5; TRBD1 matches at 9 bases. This CDR3 contains 18 residues. Germline V lookup: CDR1 LNHDA, CDR2 SQIVND (reference sequence). The V segment lost 2 bases and the J segment 6 bases; nucleotides outside the gene matches: 16. The CDR3 DNA is TGTGCCAGTAGTATAACGGCGACTGCCGGGACAGGGCTGAAGACCCAGTACTTC. Its translation is CASSITATAGTGLKTQYF.

This chain joins TRBV6-5 and TRBJ2-2; D not certain. Trimming removed 7 bases at V and 3 bases at J, with 6 bases between. Per the germline V gene, CDR1 is MNHEY and CDR2 is SVGAGI. The CDR3 is 12 residues long. The CDR3 sequence: CASIGHTGELFF. The CDR3 coding sequence is TGTGCCAGCATCGGGCACACCGGGGAGCTGTTTTTT.

The CDR3 DNA reads TGTGCCAGCAGTTACGGTGGGGACCCTAGGGAGCAGTACTTC. As protein: CASSYGGDPREQYF. The rearrangement joins TRBV6-5 to TRBJ2-7; perhaps D is TRBD1 or TRBD2 (5 bases each). CDR3 length equals 14 residues. V was cut by 2 bases and J by 7 bases, with 15 bases left in between. In germline, CDR1 is MNHEY, CDR2 SVGAGI.

The gene calls are TRBV30 and TRBJ2-1; 7 bases are a match to TRBD1. The CDR3 spans 15 residues. V lost 3 bases and J lost 5; bases outside the gene matches: 10. Per germline, CDR1 GTSNPN and CDR2 SVGIG (reference sequence). Here the CDR3 reads CAWRVRGPGNNEQFF. As DNA, the CDR3 is TGTGCCTGGAGAGTAAGGGGGCCTGGGAACAATGAGCAGTTCTTC.

The rearrangement uses TRBV11-2 and TRBJ1-1; D is undetermined. The germline V and J ends were trimmed by 5 bases and 4 bases, with 17 bases remaining between them. Germline V gives CDR1 SGHAT, CDR2 FQNNGV. This CDR3 contains 15 residues. The CDR3 loop reads CASSAHLLGTTEAFF. In DNA form, the CDR3 reads TGTGCCAGCAGCGCCCATCTTCTGGGTACCACTGAAGCTTTCTTT. Based on the CDR3 plus reference TRBV11-2 and TRBJ1-1, the full variable domain is EAGVAQSPRYKIIEKRQSVAFWCNPISGHATLYWYQQILGQGPKLLIQFQNNGVVDDSQLPKDRFSAERLKGVDSTLKIQPAKLEDSAVYLCASSAHLLGTTEAFFGQGTRLTVV.

V usage is TRBV28 and J usage is TRBJ1-1, with D hard to call. V was trimmed by 5 bases and J by 0 bases, leaving 10 bases between them. The V gene's germline CDR1 is MDHEN and CDR2 SYDVKM. The length of the CDR3 is 14 residues. The CDR3: CASSVPQVNTEAFF. CDR3 nucleotides: TGTGCCAGCAGTGTCCCCCAGGTGAACACTGAAGCTTTCTTT. Filled out from reference TRBV28 and TRBJ1-1, the complete variable domain reads DVKVTQSSRYLVKRTGEKVFLECVQDMDHENMFWYRQDPGLGLRLIYFSYDVKMKEKGDIPEGYSVSREKKERFSLILESASTNQTSMYLCASSVPQVNTEAFFGQGTRLTVV.

The chain combines TRBV19 with TRBJ1-1; unclear D gene. Germline lookup yields CDR1 LNHDA and CDR2 SQIVND (reference sequence). Trimming pared 6 bases from V and 2 bases from J, leaving 13 bases between. The CDR3 totals 14 residues. The CDR3 spells CASSPWATNTEAFF. DNA for the CDR3: TGTGCCAGTAGCCCCTGGGCCACCAACACTGAAGCTTTCTTT.

This sequence joins TRBV28 and TRBJ1-1, with TRBD1 identical over 7 bases. The J segment lost 5 bases and the V segment lost 5 bases, leaving 5 bases of the junction unmatched. The germline CDR1 and CDR2 sequences are MDHEN and SYDVKM. There are 13 residues in the CDR3. CDR3 protein: CASSRQGWTEAFF. The CDR3 nucleotides are TGTGCCAGCAGTAGACAGGGATGGACTGAAGCTTTCTTT.

V gene TRBV5-4 combines with J gene TRBJ2-6; 7 nucleotides agree with TRBD1. The CDR3 loop spans 18 amino acids. Germline V gene data show CDR1 as SGHNT and CDR2 as YYREEE (reference sequence). Losses at the gene ends were 4 bases for V and 2 bases for J; bases not matched to a gene: 12. CDR3 in amino acids: CASSVPGQPSTGANVLTF. For the CDR3, the DNA is TGTGCCAGCAGCGTACCGGGACAGCCATCTACTGGGGCCAACGTCCTGACTTTC.

The chain uses TRBV7-6 and TRBJ2-7; the D gene is possibly TRBD1 (6 bases). The CDR3 spans 15 residues. The V end lost 1 base, the J end lost 0 bases, and 10 bases lay between the germline ends. CDR1 is SGHVS, CDR2 FNYEAQ, per germline. DNA of the CDR3: TGTGCCAGCAGCTTAGGCAGGGGAGACTCCTACGAGCAGTACTTC. Protein sequence: CASSLGRGDSYEQYF.

Points on this clone: The junction differs from germline at one of its ends, possibly a read error. The rearrangement links TRBV7-7 to TRBJ2-5; 11 bases are a match to TRBD2. The CDR3 is 15 residues long. Germline CDR1 and CDR2: SSHAT and FNYEAQ (reference sequence). The CDR3 DNA follows: TGTGCTAGCAGCTCGGGAACTAGCGGGAGTGGGACCCAGTACTTC. Translating gives CASSSGTSGSGTQYF.

The rearrangement joins TRBV7-7 to TRBJ2-5; 9 bases fit TRBD1. CDR3 size: 17 residues. Looked up from germline, CDR1 is SSHAT and CDR2 is FNYEAQ (reference sequence). CDR3 in amino acids: CASGIGGGTGNTRTQYF. In nucleotides, the CDR3 is TGTGCTAGCGGCATTGGGGGGGGGACAGGGAACACGAGGACCCAGTACTTC.

J is TRBJ1-4 and V is TRBV4-1; no definite D call. The germline V gene encodes CDR1 MGHRA and CDR2 YSYEKL. The length of the CDR3 is 16 residues. V was cut by 1 base and J by 8 bases, with 17 bases left in between. The CDR3 sequence: CASSQGRVGFREKLFF. CDR3 in DNA: TGCGCCAGCAGCCAAGGGAGGGTGGGTTTTAGAGAAAAACTGTTTTTT.

The CDR3 coding sequence is TGTGCCAGCAGGCAGGGGAATAAAGAGACCCAGTACTTC. Protein product: CASRQGNKETQYF. The chain has TRBV6-1 and TRBJ2-5, with D tentatively TRBD1 (6 bases). The CDR3 is made up of 13 amino acids. V dropped 6 bases and J dropped 3 bases, with 11 bases sitting between them. CDR1 MNHNS and CDR2 SASEGT come from the germline V gene.

The chain has TRBV5-4 and TRBJ2-5; D gene ambiguous. This CDR3 is 14 amino acids long. Germline values: CDR1 SGHNT, CDR2 YYREEE (reference sequence). V was cut by 0 bases and J by 2 bases, with 8 bases left in between. The CDR3 nucleotides read TGTGCCAGCAGCTTGGCTCGGAGACAAGAGACCCAGTACTTC. This codes for CASSLARRQETQYF. Full variable domain (rest looked up from reference TRBV5-4 and TRBJ2-5): ETGVTQSPTHLIKTRGQQVTLRCSSQSGHNTVSWYQQALGQGPQFIFQYYREEENGRGNFPPRFSGLQFPNYSSELNVNALELDDSALYLCASSLARRQETQYFGPGTRLLVL.

The chain carries TRBV7-9 and TRBJ1-2; 7 positions match TRBD1. The CDR3 loop spans 15 amino acids. The J segment lost 1 base and the V segment lost 1 base, leaving 3 bases of the junction unmatched. Germline V gives CDR1 SEHNR, CDR2 FQNEAQ (reference sequence). CDR3 sequence: CASSLVDRLNYGYTF. As DNA, the CDR3 is TGTGCCAGCAGCTTAGTGGACAGGCTTAACTATGGCTACACCTTC.

V usage is TRBV4-2 and J usage is TRBJ2-3, with D unclear. The germline V gene encodes CDR1 LGHNA and CDR2 YNFKEQ. V lost 5 bases and J lost 1, with 16 bases in between. The CDR3 is made up of 16 amino acids. The CDR3 region has the DNA TGTGCCAGCAGCTCCCGTTCCAGATGGGGCACAGATACGCAGTATTTT. This sequence encodes CASSSRSRWGTDTQYF.

The V call is TRBV7-6, the J call TRBJ2-3; D is unresolved. Germline CDR1 and CDR2: SGHVS and FNYEAQ. This CDR3 is built from 17 residues. The V end lost 4 bases, the J end lost 3 bases, and 20 bases lay between the germline ends. CDR3: CASSSRRLIVGTDTQYF. DNA for the CDR3: TGTGCCAGCAGCTCCCGTCGACTCATCGTCGGGACAGATACGCAGTATTTT.

The chain recombines TRBV10-2 with TRBJ1-5; weak D call: TRBD1 (6 bases). The CDR3 length is 15 residues. The ends were cut back, 3 bases at V and 7 bases at J, with 16 bases in the middle. Germline CDR1 and CDR2: WSHSY and SAAADI. The DNA of the CDR3 is TGCGCCAGCAGTGAAACGGGGGCGGAGGGACAGCCCCAGCATTTT. Translated: CASSETGAEGQPQHF.

The J gene is TRBJ2-3, the V gene TRBV11-3, with TRBD2 matching 12 bases. V gave up 3 bases and J gave up 5 bases; unmatched junction bases: 0. The CDR3 is 14 residues long. Germline CDR1 reads SGHNT; CDR2 reads YENEEA. CDR3 DNA sequence: TGTGCCAGCAGCTTGACTAGCGGGAGAGATACGCAGTATTTT. Residues: CASSLTSGRDTQYF. Supplemented by reference TRBV11-3 and TRBJ2-3, the full variable domain reads EAGVVQSPRYKIIEKKQPVAFWCNPISGHNTLYWYLQNLGQGPELLIRYENEEAVDDSQLPKDRFSAERLKGVDSTLKIQPAELGDSAVYLCASSLTSGRDTQYFGPGTRLTVL.

V usage is TRBV10-3 and J usage is TRBJ1-4; D gene unclear. This CDR3 has 13 residues. V was shortened by 6 bases and J by 2 bases, with 7 bases between the two germline ends. The germline V gene has CDR1 ENHRY and CDR2 SYGVKD. The CDR3 spells CAIRGRTNEKLFF. The CDR3 DNA reads as TGTGCCATCAGGGGGAGGACTAATGAAAAACTGTTTTTT.

The V and J genes are TRBV28 and TRBJ1-2; TRBD1 might be the D (5 bases). This CDR3 is 14 amino acids long. From germline, CDR1 is MDHEN and CDR2 SYDVKM. The V end was cut by 2 bases, the J end by 4 bases, with 11 bases between. CDR3 sequence reads: CASSLTAGTYGYTF. The CDR3 DNA sequence: TGTGCCAGCAGTTTAACGGCAGGGACCTATGGCTACACCTTC.